This TCR beta chain was recovered during a study of graft-versus-host responses after intestinal transplantation. V lost 3 bases and J lost 6; bases outside the gene matches: 2. The CDR3 is 12 amino acids. Germline CDR1 reads MDHEN; CDR2 reads SYDVKM. Clones were read by immunoSEQ multiplex PCR, and TCRdb kept only the in-frame ones, dropping some. This sample carries tens of thousands of clones, approximately 90% of them seen once, and the ten largest clones take 0.28%. Broader study findings: GvH clones occurred in recipient marrow; some first appeared in ileum or blood.

Points on this clone: Its antigen is currently unknown.

This sequence joins TRBV28 and TRBJ2-7, with 7 nucleotides matching TRBD2. The input for sequencing was unstimulated CD4+ T cells sorted from spleen or lymph node cells, taken before transplant. The clonotype was recovered from a human donor who was the organ donor for an intestinal transplant. The CDR3 here is CASSLGRGEQYF. The CDR3 coding sequence is TGTGCCAGCAGTTTGGGGAGGGGCGAGCAGTACTTC.